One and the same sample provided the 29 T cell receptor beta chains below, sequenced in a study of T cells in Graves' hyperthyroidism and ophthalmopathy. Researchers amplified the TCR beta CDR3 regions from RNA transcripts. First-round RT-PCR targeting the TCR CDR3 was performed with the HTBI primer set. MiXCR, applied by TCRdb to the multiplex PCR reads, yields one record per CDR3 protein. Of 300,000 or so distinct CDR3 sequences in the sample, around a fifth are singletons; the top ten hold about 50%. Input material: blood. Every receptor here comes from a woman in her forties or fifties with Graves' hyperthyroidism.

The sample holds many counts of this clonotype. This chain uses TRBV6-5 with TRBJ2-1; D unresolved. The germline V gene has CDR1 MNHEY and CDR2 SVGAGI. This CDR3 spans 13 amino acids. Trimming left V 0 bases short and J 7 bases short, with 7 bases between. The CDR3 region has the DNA TGTGCCAGCAGTTACTCGGTTGATAATGAGCAGTTCTTC. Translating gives CASSYSVDNEQFF.

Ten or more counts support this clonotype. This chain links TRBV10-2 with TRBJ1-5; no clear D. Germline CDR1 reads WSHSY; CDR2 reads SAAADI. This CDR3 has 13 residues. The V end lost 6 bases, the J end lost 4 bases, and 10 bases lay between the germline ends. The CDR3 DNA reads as TGCGCCAGCAGGGACGGTAGAAATCAGCCCCAGCATTTT. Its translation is CASRDGRNQPQHF.

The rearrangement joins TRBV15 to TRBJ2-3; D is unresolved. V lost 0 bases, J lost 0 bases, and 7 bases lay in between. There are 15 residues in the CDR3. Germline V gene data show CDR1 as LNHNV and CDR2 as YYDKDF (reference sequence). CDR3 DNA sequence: TGTGCCACCAGCAGAGATGGGGTTAGCACAGATACGCAGTATTTT. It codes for CATSRDGVSTDTQYF.

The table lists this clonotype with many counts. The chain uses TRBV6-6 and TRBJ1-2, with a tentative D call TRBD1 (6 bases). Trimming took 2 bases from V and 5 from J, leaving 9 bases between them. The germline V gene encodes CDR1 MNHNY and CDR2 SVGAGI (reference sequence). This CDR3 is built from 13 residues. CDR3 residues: CASSYTTGYGYTF. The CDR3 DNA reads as TGTGCCAGCAGTTACACTACAGGGTATGGCTACACCTTC.

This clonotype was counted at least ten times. This chain's CDR3 is CASSRGLRSYNEQFF. CDR3 in DNA: TGTGCCAGCAGTCGGGGACTACGATCCTACAATGAGCAGTTCTTC. The V gene is TRBV12-3 or TRBV12-4, the J gene TRBJ2-1; 7 bases are a match to TRBD2. The trim removed 5 bases at V and 1 base at J, leaving 5 bases unmatched. This CDR3 contains 15 residues.

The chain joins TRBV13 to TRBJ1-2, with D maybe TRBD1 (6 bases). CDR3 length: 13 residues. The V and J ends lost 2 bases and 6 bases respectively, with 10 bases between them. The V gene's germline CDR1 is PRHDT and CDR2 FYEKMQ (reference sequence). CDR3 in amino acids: CASSLSGDHGYTF. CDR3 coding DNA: TGTGCCAGCAGCTTATCAGGGGATCATGGCTACACCTTC.

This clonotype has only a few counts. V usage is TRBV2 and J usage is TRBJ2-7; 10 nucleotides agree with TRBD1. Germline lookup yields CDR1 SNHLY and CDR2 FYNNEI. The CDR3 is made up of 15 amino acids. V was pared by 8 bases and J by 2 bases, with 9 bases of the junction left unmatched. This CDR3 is CASVEPGQGAYEQYF. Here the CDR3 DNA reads TGTGCCAGCGTGGAGCCCGGACAGGGGGCCTACGAGCAGTACTTC.

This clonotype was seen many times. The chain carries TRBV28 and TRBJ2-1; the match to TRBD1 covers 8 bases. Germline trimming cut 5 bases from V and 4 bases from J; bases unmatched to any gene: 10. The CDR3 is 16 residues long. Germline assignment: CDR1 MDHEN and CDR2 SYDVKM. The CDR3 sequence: CASSRTGTGLYNEQFF. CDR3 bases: TGTGCCAGCAGTCGTACCGGGACAGGATTATACAATGAGCAGTTCTTC.

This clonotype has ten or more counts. The CDR3 region is CASSPGLAGKETQYF. The CDR3 coding sequence is TGTGCCAGCAGCCCCGGACTAGCGGGTAAAGAGACCCAGTACTTC. This sequence joins TRBV9 and TRBJ2-5; 11 bases match TRBD2. This CDR3 comprises 15 residues. Germline V CDR1 and CDR2: SGDLS, YYNGEE. The ends lost 4 bases at V and 3 bases at J; junction bases unmatched: 5.

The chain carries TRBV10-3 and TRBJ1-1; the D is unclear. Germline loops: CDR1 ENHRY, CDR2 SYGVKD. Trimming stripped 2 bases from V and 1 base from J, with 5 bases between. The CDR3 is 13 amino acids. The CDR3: CAISEGTNTEAFF. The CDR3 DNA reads TGTGCCATCAGTGAGGGCACGAACACTGAAGCTTTCTTT.

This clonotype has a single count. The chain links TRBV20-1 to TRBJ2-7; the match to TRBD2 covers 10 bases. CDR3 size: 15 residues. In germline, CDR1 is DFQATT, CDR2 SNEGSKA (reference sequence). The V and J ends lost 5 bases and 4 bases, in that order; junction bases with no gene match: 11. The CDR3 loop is CSAGLVASGSYEQYF. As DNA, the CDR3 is TGCAGTGCTGGTTTAGTTGCTAGCGGGAGTTACGAGCAGTACTTC.

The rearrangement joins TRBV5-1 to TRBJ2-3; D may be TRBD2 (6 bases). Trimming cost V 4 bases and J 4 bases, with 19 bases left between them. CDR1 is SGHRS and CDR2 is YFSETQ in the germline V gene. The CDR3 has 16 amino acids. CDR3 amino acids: CASSPPLALGADTQYF. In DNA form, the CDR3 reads TGCGCCAGCAGCCCTCCACTAGCCCTTGGCGCAGATACGCAGTATTTT.

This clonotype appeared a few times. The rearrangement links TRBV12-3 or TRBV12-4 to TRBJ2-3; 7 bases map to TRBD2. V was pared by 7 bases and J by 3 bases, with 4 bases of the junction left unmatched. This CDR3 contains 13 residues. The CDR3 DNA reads TGTGCCAGCAAGACGGGGGGAACAGATACGCAGTATTTT. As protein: CASKTGGTDTQYF.

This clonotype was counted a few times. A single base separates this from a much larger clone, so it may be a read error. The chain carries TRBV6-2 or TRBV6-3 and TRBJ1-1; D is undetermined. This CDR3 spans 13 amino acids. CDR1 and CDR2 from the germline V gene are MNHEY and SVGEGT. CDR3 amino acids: CASSSSMNTEASF. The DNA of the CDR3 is TGTGCCAGCAGTTCCTCAATGAACACTGAAGCTTCCTTT.

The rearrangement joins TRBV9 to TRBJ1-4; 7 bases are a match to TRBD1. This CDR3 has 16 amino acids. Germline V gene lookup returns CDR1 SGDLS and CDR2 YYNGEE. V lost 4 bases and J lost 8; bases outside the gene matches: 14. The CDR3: CASSPRQGGAAEKLFF. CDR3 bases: TGTGCCAGCAGCCCCCGACAGGGAGGGGCGGCGGAAAAACTGTTTTTT. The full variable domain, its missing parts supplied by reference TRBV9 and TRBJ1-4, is DSGVTQTPKHLITATGQRVTLRCSPRSGDLSVYWYQQSLDQGLQFLIQYYNGEERAKGNILERFSAQQFPDLHSELNLSSLELGDSALYFCASSPRQGGAAEKLFFGSGTQLSVL.

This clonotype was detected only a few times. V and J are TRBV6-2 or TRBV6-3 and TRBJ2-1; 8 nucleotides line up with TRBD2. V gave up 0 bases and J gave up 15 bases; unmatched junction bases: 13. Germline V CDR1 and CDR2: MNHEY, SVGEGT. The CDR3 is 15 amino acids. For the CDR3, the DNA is TGTGCCAGCAGTTACTCGAAAAAGAGTAGCGGGAACTGGTTCTTC. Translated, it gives CASSYSKKSSGNWFF.

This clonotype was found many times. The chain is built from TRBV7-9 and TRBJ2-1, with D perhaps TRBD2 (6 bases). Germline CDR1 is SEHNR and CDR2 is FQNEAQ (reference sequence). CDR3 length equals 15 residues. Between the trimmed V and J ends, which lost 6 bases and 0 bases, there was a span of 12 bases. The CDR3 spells CASRGAGSSYNEQFF. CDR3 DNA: TGTGCCAGCAGAGGGGCGGGAAGCTCCTACAATGAGCAGTTCTTC.

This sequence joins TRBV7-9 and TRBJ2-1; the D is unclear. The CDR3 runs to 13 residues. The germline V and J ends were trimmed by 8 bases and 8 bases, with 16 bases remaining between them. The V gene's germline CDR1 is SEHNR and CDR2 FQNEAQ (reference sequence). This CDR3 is CASQRTPNYEQFF. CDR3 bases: TGTGCCAGCCAGAGAACCCCTAACTATGAGCAGTTCTTC.

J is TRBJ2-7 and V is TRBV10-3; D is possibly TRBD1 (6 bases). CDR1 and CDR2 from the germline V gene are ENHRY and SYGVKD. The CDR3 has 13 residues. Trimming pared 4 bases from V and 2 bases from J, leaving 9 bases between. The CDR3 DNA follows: TGTGCCATCAGTGCGGGACAAACCTACGAGCAGTACTTC. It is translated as CAISAGQTYEQYF.

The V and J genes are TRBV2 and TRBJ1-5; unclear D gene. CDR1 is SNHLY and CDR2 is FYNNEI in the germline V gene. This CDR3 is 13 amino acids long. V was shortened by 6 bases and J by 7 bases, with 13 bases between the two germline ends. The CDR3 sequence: CASSNGVRQPQHF. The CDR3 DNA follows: TGTGCCAGCAGCAATGGGGTCAGGCAGCCCCAGCATTTT.

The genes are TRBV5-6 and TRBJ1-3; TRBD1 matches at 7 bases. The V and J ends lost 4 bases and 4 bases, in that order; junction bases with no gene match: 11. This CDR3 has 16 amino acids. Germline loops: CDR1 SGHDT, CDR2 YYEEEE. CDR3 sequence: CASSTLEGAPGNTIYF. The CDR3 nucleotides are TGTGCCAGCAGCACTCTCGAGGGGGCGCCCGGAAACACCATATATTTT. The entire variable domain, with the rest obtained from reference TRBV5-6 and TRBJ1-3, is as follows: DAGVTQSPTHLIKTRGQQVTLRCSPKSGHDTVSWYQQALGQGPQFIFQYYEEEERQRGNFPDRFSGHQFPNYSSELNVNALLLGDSALYLCASSTLEGAPGNTIYFGEGSWLTVV.

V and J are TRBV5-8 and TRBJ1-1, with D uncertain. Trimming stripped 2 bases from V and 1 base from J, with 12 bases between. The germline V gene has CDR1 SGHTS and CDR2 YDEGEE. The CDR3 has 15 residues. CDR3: CASSFALGTNTEAFF. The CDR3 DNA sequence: TGTGCCAGCAGCTTTGCTCTGGGAACGAACACTGAAGCTTTCTTT. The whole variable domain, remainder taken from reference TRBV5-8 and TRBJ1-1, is EAGVTQSPTHLIKTRGQQATLRCSPISGHTSVYWYQQALGLGLQFLLWYDEGEERNRGNFPPRFSGRQFPNYSSELNVNALELEDSALYLCASSFALGTNTEAFFGQGTRLTVV.

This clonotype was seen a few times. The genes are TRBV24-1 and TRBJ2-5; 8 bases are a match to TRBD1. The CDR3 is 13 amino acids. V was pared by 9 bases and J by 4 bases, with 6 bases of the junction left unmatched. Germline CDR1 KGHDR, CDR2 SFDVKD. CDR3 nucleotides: TGTGCCACCGGGCAGGGGGCCCCAGAGACCCAGTACTTC. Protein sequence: CATGQGAPETQYF.

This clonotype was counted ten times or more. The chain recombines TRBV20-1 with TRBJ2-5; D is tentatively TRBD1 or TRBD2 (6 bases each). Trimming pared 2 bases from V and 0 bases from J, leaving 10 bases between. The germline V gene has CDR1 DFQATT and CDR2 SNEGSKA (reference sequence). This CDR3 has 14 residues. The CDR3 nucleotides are TGCAGTGCTAGAATAGGGGGGTACCAAGAGACCCAGTACTTC. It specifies CSARIGGYQETQYF.

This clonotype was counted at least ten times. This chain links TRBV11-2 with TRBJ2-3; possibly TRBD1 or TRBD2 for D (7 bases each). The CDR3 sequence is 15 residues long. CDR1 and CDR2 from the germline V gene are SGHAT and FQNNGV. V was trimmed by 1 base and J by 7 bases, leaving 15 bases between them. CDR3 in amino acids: CASSLGRGTANTQYF. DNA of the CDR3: TGTGCCAGCAGCTTAGGGCGGGGGACAGCAAATACGCAGTATTTT.

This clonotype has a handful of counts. The CDR3 here is CASSQNQGLAGGIQETQYF. The CDR3 DNA reads TGTGCCAGCAGCCAAAACCAGGGACTAGCGGGGGGAATACAAGAGACCCAGTACTTC. The J gene is TRBJ2-5, the V gene TRBV3-1; TRBD2 agrees at 15 bases. Germline CDR1 LGHDT, CDR2 YNNKEL (reference sequence). V shed 2 bases and J 2 bases; nucleotides not matched to a gene: 9. The CDR3 has 19 residues.

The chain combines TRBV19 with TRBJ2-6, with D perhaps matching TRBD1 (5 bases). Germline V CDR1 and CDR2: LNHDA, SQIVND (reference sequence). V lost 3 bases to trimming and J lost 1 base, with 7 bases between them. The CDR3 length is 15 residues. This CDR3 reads CASSMRTSGANVLTF. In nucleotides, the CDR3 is TGTGCCAGTAGTATGCGGACATCTGGGGCCAACGTCCTGACTTTC.

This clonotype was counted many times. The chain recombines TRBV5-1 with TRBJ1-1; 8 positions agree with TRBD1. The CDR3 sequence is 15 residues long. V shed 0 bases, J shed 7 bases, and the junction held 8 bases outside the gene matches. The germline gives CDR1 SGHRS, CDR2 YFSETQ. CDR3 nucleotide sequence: TGCGCCAGCAGCTTGGAGACAGGGGTCGGTGTTGAAGCTTTCTTT. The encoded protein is CASSLETGVGVEAFF. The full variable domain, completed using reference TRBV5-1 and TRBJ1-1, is KAGVTQTPRYLIKTRGQQVTLSCSPISGHRSVSWYQQTPGQGLQFLFEYFSETQRNKGNFPGRFSGRQFSNSRSEMNVSTLELGDSALYLCASSLETGVGVEAFFGQGTRLTVV.

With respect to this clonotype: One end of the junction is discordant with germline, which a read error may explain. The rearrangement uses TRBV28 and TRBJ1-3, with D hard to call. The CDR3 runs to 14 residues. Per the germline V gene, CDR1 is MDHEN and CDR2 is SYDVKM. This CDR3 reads CASSFTLTGHTIYF. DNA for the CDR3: TGTGCCAGCAGTTTTACTCTGACTGGACACACCATATATTTT. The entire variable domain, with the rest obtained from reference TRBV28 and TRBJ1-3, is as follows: DVKVTQSSRYLVKRTGEKVFLECVQDMDHENMFWYRQDPGLGLRLIYFSYDVKMKEKGDIPEGYSVSREKKERFSLILESASTNQTSMYLCASSFTLTGHTIYFGEGSWLTVV.